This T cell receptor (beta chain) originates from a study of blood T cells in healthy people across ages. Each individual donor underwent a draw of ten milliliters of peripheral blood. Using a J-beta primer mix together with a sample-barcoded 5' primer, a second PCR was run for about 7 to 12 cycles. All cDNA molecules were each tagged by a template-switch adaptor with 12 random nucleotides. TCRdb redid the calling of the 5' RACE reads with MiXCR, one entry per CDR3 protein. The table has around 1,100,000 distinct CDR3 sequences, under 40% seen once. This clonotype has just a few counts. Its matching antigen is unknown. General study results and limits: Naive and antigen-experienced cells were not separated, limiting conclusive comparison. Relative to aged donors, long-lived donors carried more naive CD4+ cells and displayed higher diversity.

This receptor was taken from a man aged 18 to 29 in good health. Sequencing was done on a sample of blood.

The CDR3 sequence is CSAWGQVSYEQYF. For the CDR3, the DNA is TGCAGTGCTTGGGGACAGGTGAGCTACGAGCAGTACTTC. This chain uses TRBV20-1 with TRBJ2-7, with 8 nucleotides matching TRBD1. With V trimmed by 5 bases and J by 3 bases, 6 bases remained unmatched. The CDR3 runs to 13 residues. CDR1 and CDR2 (germline): DFQATT, SNEGSKA (reference sequence).